Below are 9 T cell receptor beta chains sequenced from a single sample in a study of blood T cell repertoires in COVID-19. The data were produced by immunoSEQ multiplex PCR, yet TCRdb's version contains in-frame clones alone and is incomplete. The data show roughly 150,000 clones, over 70% seen once. Sequencing was done on a sample of peripheral blood. All receptors come from a man in his 70s with acute or convalescent COVID-19.

The chain is built from TRBV6-1 and TRBJ1-5, with 9 bases identical to TRBD1. Trimming took 2 bases from V and 7 from J; bases not matched to a gene: 6. Germline loops: CDR1 MNHNS, CDR2 SASEGT. The CDR3 consists of 15 residues. CDR3 sequence reads: CASSEQGTGNQPQHF. As DNA, the CDR3 is TGTGCCAGCAGTGAACAAGGGACAGGGAACCAGCCCCAGCATTTT.

This chain uses TRBV9 with TRBJ1-6; 9 bases map to TRBD1. The V segment lost 4 bases and the J segment 9 bases; nucleotides outside the gene matches: 8. The CDR3 totals 15 residues. Germline values: CDR1 SGDLS, CDR2 YYNGEE. CDR3 amino acids: CASSTLTGGSSPLHF. The CDR3 DNA is TGTGCCAGCAGCACCTTGACAGGGGGAAGTTCACCCCTCCACTTT.

The rearrangement links TRBV7-2 to TRBJ2-7; TRBD1 aligns across 12 bases. The ends lost 7 bases at V and 3 bases at J; junction bases unmatched: 7. The CDR3 has 15 residues. Germline-derived CDR1 and CDR2 are SGHTA and FQGNSA. CDR3 residues: CASNTRDRGLYEQYF. The DNA of the CDR3 is TGTGCCAGCAATACCCGGGACAGGGGGCTCTACGAGCAGTACTTC.

This clone has just a few counts. The CDR3 loop reads CASSVDPTGGIDTIYF. CDR3 DNA sequence: TGTGCCAGCAGCGTAGACCCGACAGGGGGTATTGACACCATATATTTT. The V and J genes are TRBV9 and TRBJ1-3, with TRBD1 identical over 9 bases. V dropped 0 bases and J dropped 8; count of bases not matched to a gene: 9. Germline assignment: CDR1 SGDLS and CDR2 YYNGEE. The CDR3 covers 16 residues.

This chain links TRBV6-4 with TRBJ1-1, with 8 bases matching TRBD1. This CDR3 is 14 amino acids long. Trimming removed 2 bases from V and 10 bases from J; junction bases left unmatched: 9. Germline-derived CDR1 and CDR2 are MRHNA and SNTAGT. The CDR3: CASSDTTGAGGAFF. DNA for the CDR3: TGTGCCAGCAGTGACACGACAGGGGCCGGGGGAGCTTTCTTT.

V and J are TRBV5-4 and TRBJ1-1; 7 nucleotides line up with TRBD1. The CDR3 consists of 14 residues. J gave up 2 bases and V 2 bases, and 3 bases lay outside the gene matches. CDR1 and CDR2 from the germline V gene are SGHNT and YYREEE (reference sequence). This chain's CDR3 is CASSLQGHNTEAFF. CDR3 DNA: TGTGCCAGCAGCTTACAGGGGCACAACACTGAAGCTTTCTTT.

The CDR3 sequence: CAWSPGVNTGELFF. CDR3 nucleotides: TGTGCCTGGAGCCCCGGGGTAAACACCGGGGAGCTGTTTTTT. V gene TRBV30 combines with J gene TRBJ2-2; possibly TRBD2 for D (5 bases). Trimming stripped 3 bases from V and 2 bases from J, with 10 bases between. The CDR3 spans 14 residues. The germline V gene encodes CDR1 GTSNPN and CDR2 SVGIG (reference sequence).

The chain joins TRBV18 to TRBJ2-5; the D gene is possibly TRBD1 (5 bases). Germline V gene sequence: CDR1 KGHSH, CDR2 LQKENI. Trimming took off 8 bases at V and 0 bases at J, with 10 bases between the two ends. This CDR3 is built from 13 residues. CDR3 in DNA: TGTGCCAGCGGACGACAGTACCAAGAGACCCAGTACTTC. Translated, it gives CASGRQYQETQYF. The full variable domain, its missing parts supplied by reference TRBV18 and TRBJ2-5, is NAGVMQNPRHLVRRRGQEARLRCSPMKGHSHVYWYRQLPEEGLKFMVYLQKENIIDESGMPKERFSAEFPKEGPSILRIQQVVRGDSAAYFCASGRQYQETQYFGPGTRLLVL.

This chain joins TRBV10-1 and TRBJ2-3; 9 bases are a match to TRBD2. The germline CDR1 and CDR2 sequences are WNHNN and SYGVQD (reference sequence). The junction had 2 bases not matched to a gene; V was cut back by 3 bases and J by 1 base. This CDR3 has 15 amino acids. The CDR3 protein is CASSDPSGGTDTQYF. In DNA form, the CDR3 reads TGCGCCAGCAGTGACCCTAGCGGGGGCACAGATACGCAGTATTTT.